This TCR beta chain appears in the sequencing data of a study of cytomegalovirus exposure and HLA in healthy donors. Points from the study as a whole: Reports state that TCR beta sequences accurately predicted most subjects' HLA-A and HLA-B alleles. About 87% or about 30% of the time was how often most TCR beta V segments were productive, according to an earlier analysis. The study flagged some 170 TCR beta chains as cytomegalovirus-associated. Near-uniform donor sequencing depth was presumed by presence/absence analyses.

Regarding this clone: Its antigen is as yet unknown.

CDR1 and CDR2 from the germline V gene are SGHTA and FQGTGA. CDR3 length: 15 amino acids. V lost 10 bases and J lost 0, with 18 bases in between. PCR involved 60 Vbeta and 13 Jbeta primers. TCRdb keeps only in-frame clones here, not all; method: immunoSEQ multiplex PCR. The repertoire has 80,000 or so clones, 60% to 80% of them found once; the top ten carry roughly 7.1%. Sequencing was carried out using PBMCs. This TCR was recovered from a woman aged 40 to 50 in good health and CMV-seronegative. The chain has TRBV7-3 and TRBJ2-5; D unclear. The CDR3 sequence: CATLNPAGHQETQYF. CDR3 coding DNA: TGTGCCACGTTAAATCCCGCAGGCCACCAAGAGACCCAGTACTTC.